This T cell receptor beta chain stems from a study of human T cells and chemical hapten exposure. Whole-study context: 2% DPC applied to a 2 cm by 2 cm arm area sensitized donors. Diphenylcyclopropenone, dosed weekly to the scalp, was given to patients throughout the approximately 24-week study. A patient group, mainly female, showed alopecia areata, totalis or universalis.

Germline assignment: CDR1 SGHRS and CDR2 YFSETQ. Between the trimmed V and J ends, which lost 2 bases and 5 bases, there was a span of 13 bases. This CDR3 has 15 residues. Study conclusions and caveats: Expanded TCRs formed significantly more large CDR3 similarity clusters than controls.

Noted time point: pre-sensitization, week 0. Documented treatment: therapeutic diphenylcyclopropenone sensitization with weekly scalp DPC. TCRdb re-derived calls from the RACE reads in MiXCR, one entry per CDR3 protein. The sample has over 300,000 distinct CDR3 sequences, approximately 5.1% seen once. This clonotype was seen a handful of times. The antigen remains undetermined. The clonotype originates from a woman between 45 and 60 years old with alopecia areata. Some clones in this sample may be carry-over from other donors' samples. The chain uses TRBV5-1 and TRBJ2-2; no reliable D call. The input for sequencing was whole blood, taken in connection with sensitization to the hapten diphenylcyclopropenone (DPC). CDR3 nucleotides: TGCGCCAGCAGCTTAGACGGCGGAGATACCGGGGAGCTGTTTTTT. This translates into CASSLDGGDTGELFF.